Each of the 23 T cell receptor beta chains below was sequenced from the same sample in a study of T cell repertoires in cytomegalovirus infection (dated by TCRdb to between 2018 and 2021). The sequencer listed for this sample is Illumina HiSeq 1500. TCRdb ran its own pipeline on the public reads, namely fastp trimming at Q25 and MiXCR clone calling, and kept in-frame beta chains. When rows share a CDR3 protein, they turn into one entry using the most common DNA and genes. For this sample there are about 360,000 distinct CDR3 sequences; about a sixth appear just once. Of the sample, 7.5% to 9% is held by the ten largest clones. Sequencing was performed on PBMCs. The source is a human donor in good health (CMV status not recorded). Some clones in this sample may be carry-over from other donors' samples.

This clonotype was seen repeatedly, ten times or more. This chain uses TRBV7-2 with TRBJ1-2; no clear D gene. Trimming cost V 7 bases and J 5 bases, with 14 bases left between them. The length of the CDR3 is 13 residues. Per the germline V gene, CDR1 is SGHTA and CDR2 is FQGNSA. The CDR3 loop is CASTSRVLYGYTF. In DNA form, the CDR3 reads TGTGCCAGCACCTCTCGGGTTCTATATGGCTACACCTTC.

This clonotype was found many times. This rearrangement joins TRBV7-2 to TRBJ2-1, with TRBD2 matching 9 bases. CDR1 is SGHTA and CDR2 is FQGNSA in the germline V gene. The CDR3 is 13 residues long. With 6 bases clipped from V and 3 bases from J, the junction kept 0 bases outside the gene matches. The CDR3 loop reads CASRTSGYNEQFF. CDR3 bases: TGTGCCAGCAGGACTAGCGGCTACAATGAGCAGTTCTTC.

This clonotype was recorded a few times. V and J are TRBV7-2 and TRBJ2-5; D possibly corresponds to TRBD1 (5 bases). Germline CDR1 reads SGHTA; CDR2 reads FQGNSA. V lost 2 bases, J lost 1 base, and 17 bases lay in between. The CDR3 loop spans 17 amino acids. CDR3 sequence reads: CASSLLQAAIFQETQYF. As DNA, the CDR3 is TGTGCCAGCAGCTTATTACAGGCAGCCATATTCCAAGAGACCCAGTACTTC. The entire variable domain, with the rest obtained from reference TRBV7-2 and TRBJ2-5, is as follows: GAGVSQSPSNKVTEKGKDVELRCDPISGHTALYWYRQSLGQGLEFLIYFQGNSAPDKSGLPSDRFSAERTGGSVSTLTIQRTQQEDSAVYLCASSLLQAAIFQETQYFGPGTRLLVL.

This rearrangement joins TRBV7-9 to TRBJ2-1, with TRBD2 as a possible D gene (5 bases). The CDR3 covers 11 residues. Trimming left V 5 bases short and J 9 bases short, with 8 bases between. Germline CDR1 is SEHNR and CDR2 is FQNEAQ (reference sequence). CDR3 amino acids: CASSEAGEQFF. The DNA of the CDR3 is TGTGCCAGCAGCGAGGCGGGTGAGCAGTTCTTC.

This clonotype was seen a handful of times. This chain uses TRBV6-2 or TRBV6-3 with TRBJ2-2, with a possible D match to TRBD2 (5 bases). V shed 5 bases and J shed 1 base, with 17 bases lying between them. Per germline, CDR1 MNHEY and CDR2 SVGEGT. CDR3 length equals 17 residues. The CDR3 loop reads CASSDTRNAGNTGELFF. CDR3 DNA sequence: TGTGCCAGCAGTGACACTCGAAACGCGGGGAACACCGGGGAGCTGTTTTTT.

This chain links TRBV12-3 or TRBV12-4 with TRBJ2-1; D is undetermined. V gave up 3 bases and J gave up 9 bases, with 12 bases separating them. CDR3 length: 13 residues. The CDR3 here is CASSFTQNGEQFF. CDR3 coding DNA: TGTGCCAGCAGTTTTACCCAGAACGGTGAGCAGTTCTTC.

The table lists this clonotype with a few counts. The chain joins TRBV27 to TRBJ2-3; 8 nucleotides match TRBD2. Looked up from germline, CDR1 is MNHEY and CDR2 is SMNVEV (reference sequence). V lost 5 bases and J lost 4; bases outside the gene matches: 8. This CDR3 contains 15 residues. CDR3 loop: CASSPPGGAPDTQYF. Written as DNA, the CDR3 is TGTGCCAGCAGTCCCCCCGGGGGGGCACCAGATACGCAGTATTTT.

This clonotype has just a few counts. J is TRBJ2-3 and V is TRBV27; D is unclear. Germline CDR1 is MNHEY and CDR2 is SMNVEV (reference sequence). There are 15 residues in the CDR3. The V gene lost 5 bases and the J gene lost 2 bases, with 14 bases spanning the gap. CDR3: CASSPRAVFTDTQYF. The CDR3 DNA is TGTGCCAGCAGTCCCCGGGCAGTATTCACAGATACGCAGTATTTT.

This clonotype was seen many times. This rearrangement joins TRBV7-9 to TRBJ2-7, with D maybe TRBD2 (6 bases). Germline CDR1 and CDR2: SEHNR and FQNEAQ (reference sequence). The CDR3 totals 14 residues. Trimming removed 2 bases at V and 5 bases at J, with 13 bases between. CDR3 sequence (DNA): TGTGCCAGCAGCTTACGGGGGACCCGCGACGAGCAGTACTTC. Amino acids: CASSLRGTRDEQYF.

This clonotype appeared many times. The chain couples TRBV7-9 to TRBJ2-7; D is unresolved. V dropped 5 bases and J dropped 6 bases, with 11 bases sitting between them. The germline CDR1 and CDR2 sequences are SEHNR and FQNEAQ (reference sequence). The CDR3 covers 12 residues. The CDR3 sequence: CASSPNGVEQYF. The DNA of the CDR3 is TGTGCCAGCAGCCCGAATGGCGTCGAGCAGTACTTC.

There are a few counts of this clonotype. The rearrangement uses TRBV7-2 and TRBJ2-7; TRBD2 agrees at 13 bases. This CDR3 spans 16 amino acids. The V and J ends lost 1 base and 3 bases, in that order; junction bases with no gene match: 3. CDR1 and CDR2 (germline): SGHTA, FQGNSA. The CDR3 coding sequence is TGTGCCAGCAGCTTAGGGGGACTAGCGGGGATCTACGAGCAGTACTTC. Translating it yields CASSLGGLAGIYEQYF.

The chain recombines TRBV20-1 with TRBJ2-5; 12 bases align to TRBD1. Looked up from germline, CDR1 is DFQATT and CDR2 is SNEGSKA (reference sequence). The CDR3 covers 15 residues. The J segment lost 5 bases and the V segment lost 0 bases, leaving 4 bases of the junction unmatched. Here the CDR3 DNA reads TGCAGTGCTAGAGATTGGGACAGGGGGCACGAGACCCAGTACTTC. Amino acid sequence: CSARDWDRGHETQYF.

This clonotype occurred a few times. The chain employs TRBV12-3 or TRBV12-4 and TRBJ2-7, with 8 bases aligning to TRBD1. This CDR3 contains 14 residues. V gave up 1 base and J gave up 7 bases; unmatched junction bases: 6. For the CDR3, the DNA is TGTGCCAGCAGTTTAGAGGACAGGGCTTATGAGCAGTACTTC. This codes for CASSLEDRAYEQYF.

This clonotype has a count of ten or more. The chain carries TRBV12-3 or TRBV12-4 and TRBJ1-4, with no clear D. Trimming cost V 5 bases and J 8 bases, with 15 bases left between them. The CDR3 is 14 amino acids. As DNA, the CDR3 is TGTGCCAGCAGTCTCGGGTCGGCTGGGGAAAAACTGTTTTTT. Protein product: CASSLGSAGEKLFF.

Turning to this clonotype: The junction differs from germline at one of its ends, possibly a read error. As DNA, the CDR3 is TGTGTCAGTAGTATAGTAGGGGAAACAGATACGCAGTATTTT. Encoded protein: CVSSIVGETDTQYF. This chain joins TRBV19 and TRBJ2-3, with D tentatively TRBD1 (5 bases). The length of the CDR3 is 14 residues. Germline loops: CDR1 LNHDA, CDR2 SQIVND (reference sequence).

Many counts were recorded for this clonotype. V usage is TRBV12-3 or TRBV12-4 and J usage is TRBJ2-3, with a possible D match to TRBD1 (6 bases). This CDR3 contains 18 residues. Trimming took 1 base from V and 1 from J, leaving 18 bases between them. In DNA form, the CDR3 reads TGTGCCAGCAGTTTAGTGATTGGGGGCCAATATGGCACAGATACGCAGTATTTT. This codes for CASSLVIGGQYGTDTQYF.

The sample holds many counts of this clonotype. CDR3 region: CASGNTDTQYF. CDR3 nucleotide sequence: TGTGCCAGCGGTAACACAGATACGCAGTATTTT. This chain connects TRBV6-2 or TRBV6-3 to TRBJ2-3, with no clear D. Germline CDR1 reads MNHEY; CDR2 reads SVGEGT. This CDR3 has 11 amino acids. Deletions cut 8 bases from V and 2 bases from J, with 5 bases between.

The rearrangement uses TRBV20-1 and TRBJ2-3; 10 nucleotides line up with TRBD1. Trimming took 6 bases from V and 2 from J; bases not matched to a gene: 8. The germline CDR1 and CDR2 sequences are DFQATT and SNEGSKA (reference sequence). There are 15 residues in the CDR3. The CDR3 DNA reads as TGCAGTGCACCTCGACAGGGGGCGGTCACAGATACGCAGTATTTT. Encoded protein: CSAPRQGAVTDTQYF.

The chain employs TRBV19 and TRBJ1-5; D gene ambiguous. The V end was cut by 6 bases, the J end by 4 bases, with 10 bases between. The CDR3 has 13 amino acids. CDR1 is LNHDA and CDR2 is SQIVND in the germline V gene (reference sequence). The CDR3 sequence: CASSPTPNQPQHF. The CDR3 nucleotides are TGTGCCAGTAGCCCGACACCGAATCAGCCCCAGCATTTT.

This clonotype showed up many times. The chain employs TRBV7-2 and TRBJ2-7; no reliable D call. The germline V gene has CDR1 SGHTA and CDR2 FQGNSA. V lost 3 bases and J lost 6, with 15 bases in between. The CDR3 spans 14 residues. CDR3 sequence: CASSLVGPVGEQYF. CDR3 nucleotides: TGTGCCAGCAGCTTGGTGGGCCCTGTGGGCGAGCAGTACTTC.

This clonotype was counted a few times. The rearrangement uses TRBV6-1 and TRBJ2-3, with a tentative D call TRBD2 (5 bases). Trimming took 8 bases from V and 2 from J, leaving 17 bases between them. The CDR3 is 15 amino acids. Germline CDR1 reads MNHNS; CDR2 reads SASEGT. CDR3 in DNA: TGTGCCAGCCGGACTGAACTATTGTACACAGATACGCAGTATTTT. Translating gives CASRTELLYTDTQYF.

The V call is TRBV18, the J call TRBJ2-1; 7 bases line up with TRBD1. The CDR3 loop spans 14 amino acids. Germline values: CDR1 KGHSH, CDR2 LQKENI. Germline trimming cut 4 bases from V and 2 bases from J; bases unmatched to any gene: 2. CDR3 sequence (DNA): TGTGCCAGCTCACGACAGGGCGCCTACAATGAGCAGTTCTTC. Translated: CASSRQGAYNEQFF.

This clonotype was detected many times. The rearrangement joins TRBV7-8 to TRBJ2-7; D gene uncertain. CDR3 length: 14 amino acids. The germline gives CDR1 SGHVS, CDR2 FQNEAQ. V lost 5 bases and J lost 7, with 18 bases in between. Written as DNA, the CDR3 is TGTGCCAGCAGCAGACCATACACGCCTGGAGAGCAGTACTTC. Protein: CASSRPYTPGEQYF.